This T cell receptor (beta chain) originates from a study of blood T cells in healthy people across ages. The second PCR ran roughly 6 to 11 cycles with a sample-barcoded 5' primer and J-beta primers. Every single cDNA molecule received a tag from a template-switch adaptor with 12 random nucleotides. TCRdb recomputed calls from the 5' RACE reads with MiXCR, one row per CDR3 protein. The sample carries 1 million or so distinct CDR3 sequences, roughly 24% recorded once. A remark on this clonotype: Its target is unknown.

From germline, CDR1 is LGHDT and CDR2 YNNKEL (reference sequence). Trimming shortened V by 7 bases and J by 5 bases, and 19 bases separated the two germline ends. The CDR3 has 15 amino acids. Study-wide findings and caveats: Expanded clonotype changes were possibly confounded by unknown donor CMV status. Diversity figures derived from one million T cells were judged to underestimate the true value.

These sequences were also reported in another study, on T cells of mothers and their children.

Sequencing used blood. The chain is built from TRBV3-1 and TRBJ2-3; a possible D gene is TRBD2 (5 bases). This sequence was found in a girl aged 2 to 9 in good health. The CDR3 DNA follows: TGTGCCAGCACCGTGGGGAGTCCCCCGGGAGATACGCAGTATTTT. Encoded protein: CASTVGSPPGDTQYF.